The 8 T cell receptor beta chains below come from one sample, sequenced in a study of shared clonotypes between healthy human individuals. Assay used: immunoSEQ multiplex PCR; TCRdb lists only in-frame clones, some missing. The sample yields a few million clones, 90% to 95% seen once. Cells designated naive CD8 were CD45RO-negative and were positively selected for CCR7, with terminally differentiated effector memory CD45RA+ cells excluded. Sequencing was performed on naive CD8+ T cells from PBMCs. These receptors were collected from a man between 18 and 35 years old in good health. Some clones in this sample may be carry-over from other donors' samples.

V is TRBV6-5 and J is TRBJ2-7, with TRBD2 matching over 8 bases. The trim removed 7 bases at V and 2 bases at J, leaving 10 bases unmatched. CDR1 is MNHEY and CDR2 is SVGAGI in the germline V gene. The CDR3 length is 15 residues. The CDR3 spells CASTYRGGLAYEQYF. DNA for the CDR3: TGTGCCAGCACCTACCGGGGGGGCCTTGCCTACGAGCAGTACTTC.

The gene calls are TRBV7-6 and TRBJ2-5; D is undetermined. This CDR3 spans 14 amino acids. V lost 5 bases, J lost 2 bases, and 12 bases lay in between. Germline CDR1 and CDR2: SGHVS and FNYEAQ. The CDR3 coding sequence is TGTGCCAGCAGCCATCGACAAACTCAAGAGACCCAGTACTTC. It translates to CASSHRQTQETQYF.

Remarks on this clone: The sample holds other DNA sequences that translate to the same CDR3. The CDR3 nucleotides read TGTGCCAGCAGTTCGCCGGCCTCCTACGAGCAGTACTTC. This encodes CASSSPASYEQYF. This chain links TRBV7-9 with TRBJ2-7; D call uncertain. V was trimmed by 6 bases and J by 0 bases, leaving 9 bases between them. This CDR3 has 13 residues. Germline V gene sequence: CDR1 SEHNR, CDR2 FQNEAQ (reference sequence).

In DNA, the CDR3 is TGTGCCAGCAGTGAAGCGACTCCGGCAGGGGACAATCAGCCCCAGCATTTT. This translates into CASSEATPAGDNQPQHF. The genes are TRBV6-1 and TRBJ1-5, with D perhaps TRBD1 (6 bases). Germline V gives CDR1 MNHNS, CDR2 SASEGT. This CDR3 is built from 17 residues. V was shortened by 0 bases and J by 3 bases, with 15 bases between the two germline ends.

V and J are TRBV27 and TRBJ2-7; D gene uncertain. Germline V CDR1 and CDR2: MNHEY, SMNVEV (reference sequence). The CDR3 sequence is 13 residues long. V was pared by 6 bases and J by 2 bases, with 11 bases between. DNA of the CDR3: TGTGCCAGCAGCCCCTACACAACCTACGAGCAGTACTTC. Amino acid sequence: CASSPYTTYEQYF.

The J gene is TRBJ2-2, the V gene TRBV2, with D perhaps TRBD2 (5 bases). CDR3 size: 19 residues. Germline V gene lookup returns CDR1 SNHLY and CDR2 FYNNEI. V shed 7 bases and J shed 5 bases, with 29 bases lying between them. CDR3 sequence (DNA): TGTGCCAGCATCTTACGAGGGCCCTCGTGGGAGAGGAGGACCGGGGAGCTGTTTTTT. It specifies CASILRGPSWERRTGELFF. Full variable domain (remainder filled in from reference TRBV2 and TRBJ2-2): EPEVTQTPSHQVTQMGQEVILRCVPISNHLYFYWYRQILGQKVEFLVSFYNNEISEKSEIFDDQFSVERPDGSNFTLKIRSTKLEDSAMYFCASILRGPSWERRTGELFFGEGSRLTVL.

The chain carries TRBV29-1 and TRBJ2-1; TRBD2 matches 7 bases. The CDR3 runs to 11 residues. Looked up from germline, CDR1 is SQVTM and CDR2 is ANQGSEA. V lost 6 bases, J lost 15 bases, and 11 bases stayed unmatched. CDR3 protein: CSVTAAGETFF. The DNA for the CDR3 is TGCAGCGTGACAGCGGCGGGGGAAACGTTCTTC.

V gene TRBV30 combines with J gene TRBJ2-6; 9 bases are a match to TRBD1. J lost 0 bases, V lost 3 bases, and 6 bases had no gene match. The germline V gene has CDR1 GTSNPN and CDR2 SVGIG (reference sequence). There are 17 residues in the CDR3. The CDR3 region is CAWRRGQGSSGANVLTF. CDR3 DNA: TGTGCCTGGAGGAGGGGACAGGGAAGCTCTGGGGCCAACGTCCTGACTTTC.